The TCR beta chain described here comes from a study of T-cell memory formation after mild COVID-19 listed by TCRdb under 2021. With regard to the full study: Most TCR sequence clusters were specific to one of the two donors. In a couple of donors, T-cell clones that expanded and contracted after mild COVID-19 were followed by sequencing TCRalpha and TCRbeta repertoires longitudinally. Two young, previously healthy adult volunteers, one female and one male, were included in the cohort. What the research found in general, with its limitations: Some responding clones were detected in pre-infection memory, which suggested that pre-existing cross-reactive memory T cells had joined the SARS-CoV-2 response. Clones contracting from day 15 to 85 had balanced CD4/CD8 phenotypes, while a second wave expanding from day 15 to 37 was biased towards CD4+. Only two mild cases were covered in the study, and larger cohorts including severe cases with pre-infection samples were considered necessary. Whether the second-wave clones peaking on day 37 were SARS-CoV-2 specific was not confirmed. Contracting CD4+ clones were found mainly in CM and EM memory subsets, while CD8+ clones were enriched in EMRA.

Note on this clonotype: Its antigen is still unknown. Per-base quality was not reported, and no clone a single base away is much larger than it.

Data came from an Illumina NovaSeq 6000. TCRalpha and TCRbeta cDNA libraries were built by 5'RACE with constant-segment primers, adding sample barcodes and unique molecular identifiers. Trizol reagent was used to extract RNA from every sample. Libraries were amplified in two PCR steps, with a second sample barcode and Illumina TruSeq adapters added in the second step. Sequencing of libraries was performed on an Illumina NovaSeq with 2 x 150 bp paired-end reads. The source study handled its data this way. Reads were demultiplexed and collapsed into UMI-guided consensus sequences with migec v1.2.7. Using mixcr v2.1.11, UMI consensuses were aligned to TRA and TRB V and J templates and then assembled into clonotypes. Expanded or contracted clonotypes were those called significant by both edgeR and NoisET, with noise models trained on biological replicates. For edgeR calls, a false discovery rate-adjusted p below 0.01 and a log2 fold-change threshold of 1 were applied. PCA with hierarchical clustering of max-normalized trajectories of the 1000 most abundant clonotypes was used as exploratory dynamics analysis. The CD4 or CD8 phenotype of responding clones was assigned using the separately sequenced CD4+ and CD8+ repertoires. The raw public data were reprocessed by TCRdb itself: fastp quality trimming at Q25, MiXCR clonotype calling, in-frame beta chains only. Every CDR3 protein is listed once, alongside the most common genes and DNA of its rows. TCRdb assigned the V and J calls; the authors' analysis was not used. The table for this sample lists 250,000 to 300,000 distinct CDR3 sequences; 15% to 20% of them were counted only once. Jointly, the top ten make up more than 20% of the sample.

PBMCs were isolated by Ficoll-Paque density gradient centrifugation. Compared with germline, V lacks 3 bases and J lacks 5 bases; bases without a gene match: 10. Measured from the cysteine to the phenylalanine, the CDR3 is 16 residues long. The retained sequence is limited to the CDR3, 48 bases, with the frame set at the first base. CDR1 and CDR2, per the germline V gene, are MNHEY and SVGAGI. Rearrangement joined TRBV6-5 to TRBJ2-5, with 9 bases aligning to TRBD2. This TCR came from a man between 18 and 35 years old who had mild COVID-19 (a few samples of this study predate the infection). The sample titles of this study are shuffled in the database, so cell type and time point are left out; the donor was told from shared clones. The material sequenced was PBMCs or a T cell subset sorted from them (not recorded which). The nucleotides read TGTGCCAGCAGTTATAACGCGCGGGGGGGCCGGGAGACCCAGTACTTC. This gives the protein CASSYNARGGRETQYF.